The 26 T cell receptor beta chains below all came from one sample that was sequenced in a study of cytomegalovirus exposure and HLA in healthy donors. Primers included in the PCR were 60 Vbeta and 13 Jbeta primers. Measured with immunoSEQ multiplex PCR; TCRdb has only the in-frame clones, and not every one. The table has roughly 220,000 clones, approximately 79% seen once; the top ten hold about 1.5%. The specimen sequenced was PBMCs. These TCRs come from a man aged 50-59 years in good health and CMV-seronegative.

The rearrangement joins TRBV2 to TRBJ1-5; 7 nucleotides align to TRBD1. V lost 5 bases and J lost 2; bases outside the gene matches: 3. The CDR3 has 14 residues. Per the germline V gene, CDR1 is SNHLY and CDR2 is FYNNEI. CDR3: CASSPDRGNQPQHF. DNA of the CDR3: TGTGCCAGCAGTCCCGACAGGGGCAATCAGCCCCAGCATTTT.

In DNA, the CDR3 is TGTGCCAGCAGCTTAGCGGATTACGCGGGCGCTTTCTTT. Translated: CASSLADYAGAFF. The chain combines TRBV7-6 with TRBJ1-1; no firm D call. This CDR3 contains 13 residues. Germline CDR1 SGHVS, CDR2 FNYEAQ. V shed 0 bases and J shed 11 bases, with 13 bases lying between them.

The chain carries TRBV7-2 and TRBJ2-3, with 8 bases that match TRBD2. Germline V gives CDR1 SGHTA, CDR2 FQGNSA. V lost 5 bases and J lost 4; bases outside the gene matches: 11. CDR3 length: 16 residues. CDR3 sequence: CASSPVGAGDPDTQYF. Written as DNA, the CDR3 is TGTGCCAGCAGCCCTGTGGGAGCGGGAGATCCAGATACGCAGTATTTT.

The chain has TRBV6-1 and TRBJ2-1; 9 nucleotides agree with TRBD1. Germline assignment: CDR1 MNHNS and CDR2 SASEGT. Trimming at V came to 10 bases and at J to 5 bases, leaving 9 bases not matched to a gene. The CDR3 has 14 amino acids. CDR3 coding DNA: TGTGCCATTCTCCGGGACAGGGTAAACAATGAGCAGTTCTTC. Translation gives CAILRDRVNNEQFF.

The chain couples TRBV28 to TRBJ1-1; TRBD1 might be the D (5 bases). The ends were cut back, 7 bases at V and 4 bases at J, with 19 bases in the middle. Germline CDR1 reads MDHEN; CDR2 reads SYDVKM. The CDR3 loop spans 15 amino acids. The CDR3 region is CASIQRTITATEAFF. CDR3 nucleotide sequence: TGTGCCAGCATCCAGAGGACAATAACGGCCACTGAAGCTTTCTTT.

This rearrangement joins TRBV19 to TRBJ2-2, with TRBD1 matching 8 bases. Unmatched junction bases numbered 6, after V lost 2 bases and J lost 1 base. Germline V gene data show CDR1 as LNHDA and CDR2 as SQIVND (reference sequence). The CDR3 covers 17 residues. CDR3 sequence reads: CASSIRGDRRNTGELFF. CDR3 in DNA: TGTGCCAGTAGTATAAGGGGGGACAGGAGGAACACCGGGGAGCTGTTTTTT.

This clone was recorded only once. The chain links TRBV2 to TRBJ2-1; 15 positions agree with TRBD2. V trimming: 6 bases; J trimming: 9 bases; junction bases outside the gene matches: 3. Germline V lookup: CDR1 SNHLY, CDR2 FYNNEI. This CDR3 region has 14 residues. CDR3 sequence (DNA): TGTGCCAGCAGAGGGACTAGCGGGAGGCGTGAGCAGTTCTTC. Its protein is CASRGTSGRREQFF.

The chain employs TRBV30 and TRBJ1-6; 7 bases line up with TRBD1. The CDR3 covers 12 residues. Trimming cost V 5 bases and J 5 bases; bases outside gene matches: 0. CDR1 and CDR2 (germline): GTSNPN, SVGIG (reference sequence). Here the CDR3 DNA reads TGTGCCTGGGACAGGGATAATTCACCCCTCCACTTT. Translating gives CAWDRDNSPLHF.

V usage is TRBV18 and J usage is TRBJ2-1; maybe TRBD2 (5 bases). This CDR3 is built from 13 residues. Per the germline V gene, CDR1 is KGHSH and CDR2 is LQKENI. Trimming left V 3 bases short and J 4 bases short, with 7 bases between. In nucleotides, the CDR3 is TGTGCCAGCTCACCCGGGAAGTACAATGAGCAGTTCTTC. It yields the protein CASSPGKYNEQFF.

The chain joins TRBV7-3 to TRBJ2-1; 12 nucleotides align to TRBD2. Germline V gene sequence: CDR1 SGHTA, CDR2 FQGTGA. CDR3 length: 16 residues. Trimming at V came to 6 bases and at J to 7 bases, leaving 10 bases not matched to a gene. The CDR3 region is CASSPGGLAGGNEQFF. CDR3 coding DNA: TGTGCCAGCAGTCCGGGGGGTCTAGCGGGAGGGAATGAGCAGTTCTTC.

The CDR3 spells CATSRGGDSPLHF. CDR3 in DNA: TGTGCCACCTCAAGGGGGGGGGATTCACCCCTCCACTTT. The chain is built from TRBV27 and TRBJ1-6; possibly TRBD1 for D (6 bases). From germline, CDR1 is MNHEY and CDR2 SMNVEV (reference sequence). Trimming took off 10 bases at V and 8 bases at J, with 15 bases between the two ends. The CDR3 loop spans 13 amino acids.

This chain links TRBV7-3 with TRBJ2-3; no firm D call. The length of the CDR3 is 17 residues. Per the germline V gene, CDR1 is SGHTA and CDR2 is FQGTGA. The V end was cut by 1 base, the J end by 2 bases, with 16 bases between. The CDR3 DNA is TGTGCCAGCAGCTTAATGGGCAGCCATCCGTTCACAGATACGCAGTATTTT. Protein product: CASSLMGSHPFTDTQYF. Variable domain in full (rest from reference TRBV7-3 and TRBJ2-3): GAGVSQTPSNKVTEKGKYVELRCDPISGHTALYWYRQSLGQGPEFLIYFQGTGAADDSGLPNDRFFAVRPEGSVSTLKIQRTERGDSAVYLCASSLMGSHPFTDTQYFGPGTRLTVL.

For the CDR3, the DNA is TGTGCCAGTAGTATTCAGCGGACCACCTCCTACGAGCAGTACTTC. Its translation: CASSIQRTTSYEQYF. This sequence joins TRBV19 and TRBJ2-7, with D perhaps TRBD2 (5 bases). Trimming removed 3 bases from V and 0 bases from J, with 12 bases in between. The CDR3 is 15 residues long. Germline loops: CDR1 LNHDA, CDR2 SQIVND (reference sequence).

The rearrangement joins TRBV11-3 to TRBJ2-5; 10 bases map to TRBD2. Per germline, CDR1 SGHNT and CDR2 YENEEA. The CDR3 has 16 amino acids. J lost 2 bases, V lost 5 bases, and 8 bases had no gene match. Here the CDR3 DNA reads TGTGCCAGCAGCCCAGGCCTAGCGGGAGAACAAGAGACCCAGTACTTC. Encoded protein: CASSPGLAGEQETQYF. The variable domain in full, completed from reference TRBV11-3 and TRBJ2-5, reads EAGVVQSPRYKIIEKKQPVAFWCNPISGHNTLYWYLQNLGQGPELLIRYENEEAVDDSQLPKDRFSAERLKGVDSTLKIQPAELGDSAVYLCASSPGLAGEQETQYFGPGTRLLVL.

The chain couples TRBV15 to TRBJ1-4; 9 nucleotides agree with TRBD1. With 0 bases clipped from V and 7 bases from J, the junction kept 6 bases outside the gene matches. CDR1 is LNHNV and CDR2 is YYDKDF in the germline V gene (reference sequence). The CDR3 has 16 residues. The chain's CDR3 is CATSRDFGTGFEKLFF. The CDR3 DNA follows: TGTGCCACCAGCAGAGATTTCGGGACAGGGTTTGAAAAACTGTTTTTT.

The rearrangement joins TRBV5-4 to TRBJ2-7; unclear D gene. V dropped 4 bases and J dropped 2 bases, with 13 bases sitting between them. The V gene's germline CDR1 is SGHNT and CDR2 YYREEE (reference sequence). There are 14 residues in the CDR3. CDR3 region: CASSPDLLPYEQYF. CDR3 nucleotides: TGTGCCAGCAGCCCCGACTTACTGCCCTACGAGCAGTACTTC.

The J gene is TRBJ2-7, the V gene TRBV5-5, with TRBD2 as a possible D gene (5 bases). V was clipped by 5 bases and J by 3 bases, with 12 bases between them. This CDR3 comprises 13 residues. In germline, CDR1 is SGHKS, CDR2 YYEKEE (reference sequence). The CDR3 DNA follows: TGTGCCAGCAGGCGAGACTATGTCTACGAGCAGTACTTC. Amino acid sequence: CASRRDYVYEQYF.

The rearrangement uses TRBV11-2 and TRBJ1-6; D is unclear. This CDR3 is 14 amino acids long. In germline, CDR1 is SGHAT, CDR2 FQNNGV. The ends were cut back, 5 bases at V and 6 bases at J, with 11 bases in the middle. CDR3 sequence (DNA): TGTGCCAGCAGCCCCCGGCGGATTAATTCACCCCTCCACTTT. Encoded protein: CASSPRRINSPLHF.

Concerning this clone itself: This same CDR3 is encoded by further DNA sequences in the sample. The chain couples TRBV6-6 to TRBJ2-3, with 11 bases lining up with TRBD2. The CDR3 has 15 residues. With 6 bases clipped from V and 2 bases from J, the junction kept 4 bases outside the gene matches. Looked up from germline, CDR1 is MNHNY and CDR2 is SVGAGI (reference sequence). CDR3 sequence reads: CASRRLAGITDTQYF. In DNA, the CDR3 is TGTGCCAGCAGGAGACTAGCGGGGATCACAGATACGCAGTATTTT.

The chain employs TRBV28 and TRBJ2-5; TRBD1 is a possible D gene (5 bases). Trimming left V 10 bases short and J 5 bases short, with 14 bases between. Germline assignment: CDR1 MDHEN and CDR2 SYDVKM. This CDR3 has 12 amino acids. CDR3: CAIQGLGETQYF. CDR3 sequence (DNA): TGTGCCATCCAGGGTCTGGGTGAGACCCAGTACTTC.

The V and J genes are TRBV9 and TRBJ2-3; 8 nucleotides agree with TRBD1. With 3 bases clipped from V and 3 bases from J, the junction kept 9 bases outside the gene matches. In germline, CDR1 is SGDLS, CDR2 YYNGEE. The CDR3 covers 16 residues. CDR3 sequence reads: CASSAIPGGPTDTQYF. The DNA of the CDR3 is TGTGCCAGCAGCGCCATCCCAGGGGGCCCAACAGATACGCAGTATTTT.

This rearrangement joins TRBV7-3 to TRBJ2-1, with 8 positions matching TRBD1. V lost 0 bases and J lost 9; bases outside the gene matches: 7. Germline V gene sequence: CDR1 SGHTA, CDR2 FQGTGA. The CDR3 runs 15 residues. The CDR3 here is CASSLTGQGRSEQFF. The DNA of the CDR3 is TGTGCCAGCAGCTTAACCGGACAGGGAAGGAGTGAGCAGTTCTTC. The full variable domain, completed using reference TRBV7-3 and TRBJ2-1, is GAGVSQTPSNKVTEKGKYVELRCDPISGHTALYWYRQSLGQGPEFLIYFQGTGAADDSGLPNDRFFAVRPEGSVSTLKIQRTERGDSAVYLCASSLTGQGRSEQFFGPGTRLTVL.

This chain links TRBV30 with TRBJ1-2, with 7 nucleotides matching TRBD1. The junction had 15 bases not matched to a gene; V was cut back by 0 bases and J by 5 bases. The germline V gene has CDR1 GTSNPN and CDR2 SVGIG (reference sequence). The CDR3 loop spans 17 amino acids. DNA of the CDR3: TGTGCCTGGAGTGTACCCGACAGGGCGACCTTAAATTATGGCTACACCTTC. Translating gives CAWSVPDRATLNYGYTF.

The chain has TRBV5-8 and TRBJ1-4; D gene unclear. Trimming removed 4 bases from V and 8 bases from J, with 18 bases in between. The CDR3 runs 15 residues. Germline loops: CDR1 SGHTS, CDR2 YDEGEE. CDR3 bases: TGTGCCAGCAGCCAATACGGGGAAATAGGGGAAAAACTGTTTTTT. This sequence encodes CASSQYGEIGEKLFF.

CDR3 DNA: TGTGCCAGTAGTATACCTTGGACACAGAGGCACAATGAGCAGTTCTTC. It translates to CASSIPWTQRHNEQFF. This chain uses TRBV19 with TRBJ2-1; perhaps TRBD1 as D (5 bases). This CDR3 has 16 residues. The V end lost 2 bases, the J end lost 5 bases, and 16 bases lay between the germline ends. Looked up from germline, CDR1 is LNHDA and CDR2 is SQIVND (reference sequence). Filled out from reference TRBV19 and TRBJ2-1, the complete variable domain reads DGGITQSPKYLFRKEGQNVTLSCEQNLNHDAMYWYRQDPGQGLRLIYYSQIVNDFQKGDIAEGYSVSREKKESFPLTVTSAQKNPTAFYLCASSIPWTQRHNEQFFGPGTRLTVL.

This chain connects TRBV18 to TRBJ2-7, with 8 bases fitting TRBD1. Germline CDR1 reads KGHSH; CDR2 reads LQKENI. The J segment lost 3 bases and the V segment lost 4 bases, leaving 2 bases of the junction unmatched. This CDR3 has 13 amino acids. The CDR3 here is CASSLGQGYEQYF. The CDR3 nucleotides read TGTGCCAGCTCACTAGGACAGGGCTACGAGCAGTACTTC.